One and the same sample provided the 17 T cell receptor beta chains below, sequenced in a study of PD-L1 blockade in urothelial cancer listed by TCRdb under 2017. According to the study, the label for this sample's time point signals: peripheral blood 6 weeks after treatment start. Library preparation was by the immunoSEQ multiplex PCR assay. TCRdb took over this immuneACCESS table, retaining in-frame rearrangements with V and J assigned. Such tables are incomplete; in checked studies, under half of the missing clones stem from an unresolved V gene, and the remainder is unexplained. The sample table shows around 87,000 clones, and around four fifths are seen once. The ten top clones hold roughly 8% of the sample. This material consisted of PBMCs, taken around atezolizumab (anti-PD-L1) treatment. The receptors come from a man between 65 and 80 years old with urothelial cancer.

The chain links TRBV7-4 to TRBJ2-7; possible D gene TRBD1, 6 bases. V was clipped by 5 bases and J by 5 bases, with 16 bases between them. The CDR3 sequence is 14 residues long. Germline-derived CDR1 and CDR2 are SGHVT and SQSDAQ. CDR3 sequence (DNA): TGTGCCAGCAGCCTGGAGCAGGGGAGAAACGAGCAGTACTTC. This translates into CASSLEQGRNEQYF.

This clone has just one count. The rearrangement links TRBV10-3 to TRBJ1-5; no clear D. The CDR3 spans 14 residues. The germline V gene encodes CDR1 ENHRY and CDR2 SYGVKD. V lost 8 bases and J lost 4, with 15 bases in between. This CDR3 reads CAIGLEGGNQPQHF. CDR3 nucleotides: TGTGCCATCGGTTTGGAGGGTGGAAATCAGCCCCAGCATTTT.

The CDR3 DNA reads TGTGCCAGCACCAGGACAGGGAGCTCTGGAAACACCATATATTTT. Its translation: CASTRTGSSGNTIYF. The chain employs TRBV6-1 and TRBJ1-3, with TRBD1 identical over 8 bases. The CDR3 loop spans 15 amino acids. Germline values: CDR1 MNHNS, CDR2 SASEGT. The V and J ends lost 7 bases and 0 bases, in that order; junction bases with no gene match: 5.

This clone was observed once. This chain uses TRBV7-8 with TRBJ2-1; the D gene is possibly TRBD2 (6 bases). CDR3 size: 15 residues. Germline V gene data show CDR1 as SGHVS and CDR2 as FQNEAQ. Trimming cost V 2 bases and J 2 bases, with 10 bases left between them. CDR3 nucleotide sequence: TGTGCCAGCAGCTTACGGGGGTTGACCTACAATGAGCAGTTCTTC. Translated: CASSLRGLTYNEQFF.

V and J are TRBV19 and TRBJ2-1, with TRBD2 matching 10 bases. The germline CDR1 and CDR2 sequences are LNHDA and SQIVND (reference sequence). This CDR3 spans 15 amino acids. V lost 3 bases and J lost 8; bases outside the gene matches: 7. CDR3 DNA: TGTGCCAGTAGTATGGCTAGCGGGAGTGATGATGAGCAGTTCTTC. It translates to CASSMASGSDDEQFF.

In nucleotides, the CDR3 is TGTGCCAGCAGTCCCACGGGGGCAGATACGCAGTATTTT. It translates to CASSPTGADTQYF. The rearrangement links TRBV25-1 to TRBJ2-3; the D gene is possibly TRBD2 (6 bases). The CDR3 sequence is 13 residues long. V was pared by 5 bases and J by 4 bases, with 10 bases between. Germline CDR1 and CDR2: MGHDK and SYGVNS.

This clone has a single count. The CDR3 region is CASSLQGAHQPQHF. The CDR3, as DNA: TGTGCCAGCAGTTTACAGGGGGCCCATCAGCCCCAGCATTTT. The chain joins TRBV27 to TRBJ1-5, with 8 bases aligning to TRBD1. The CDR3 consists of 14 residues. The germline V gene encodes CDR1 MNHEY and CDR2 SMNVEV (reference sequence). J lost 5 bases, V lost 2 bases, and 2 bases had no gene match.

This clone occurred a few times. The chain uses TRBV7-9 and TRBJ2-1, with 9 positions matching TRBD1. The V and J ends lost 2 bases and 5 bases, in that order; junction bases with no gene match: 7. The CDR3 covers 16 residues. The germline V gene has CDR1 SEHNR and CDR2 FQNEAQ (reference sequence). In DNA, the CDR3 is TGTGCCAGCAGCTTACTCCGGGACAGGGATGACAATGAGCAGTTCTTC. Encoded protein: CASSLLRDRDDNEQFF.

The chain carries TRBV7-8 and TRBJ1-4; 7 bases align to TRBD1. The V segment lost 5 bases and the J segment 5 bases; nucleotides outside the gene matches: 2. The CDR3 has 13 residues. From germline, CDR1 is SGHVS and CDR2 FQNEAQ. CDR3 sequence (DNA): TGTGCCAGCAGCCGGGACAGAAATGAAAAACTGTTTTTT. Amino acids: CASSRDRNEKLFF.

The chain combines TRBV5-1 with TRBJ2-5; possibly TRBD2 for D (6 bases). Trimming took 2 bases from V and 7 from J, leaving 12 bases between them. This CDR3 region has 13 residues. CDR1 and CDR2 (germline): SGHRS, YFSETQ. CDR3 in amino acids: CASSFGSRGTQYF. CDR3 nucleotides: TGCGCCAGCAGCTTCGGGAGCCGGGGGACCCAGTACTTC.

This clone was detected many times. The rearrangement links TRBV4-1 to TRBJ1-2, with D possibly matching TRBD1 (5 bases). V was shortened by 3 bases and J by 7 bases, with 18 bases between the two germline ends. The CDR3 consists of 15 residues. Germline V gene data show CDR1 as MGHRA and CDR2 as YSYEKL. CDR3 in DNA: TGCGCCAGCAGCCAGCGGGACTCAGGCTTGGCTGGCTACACCTTC. It yields the protein CASSQRDSGLAGYTF.

This rearrangement joins TRBV28 to TRBJ2-3; TRBD2 aligns across 9 bases. V dropped 11 bases and J dropped 3; count of bases not matched to a gene: 9. The germline CDR1 and CDR2 sequences are MDHEN and SYDVKM. This CDR3 is built from 14 residues. The CDR3 sequence: CAGGAGGPTDTQYF. CDR3 coding DNA: TGTGCCGGTGGGGCGGGAGGGCCGACAGATACGCAGTATTTT.

The chain joins TRBV6-1 to TRBJ2-1; 7 bases are shared with TRBD1. The V gene end was trimmed by 6 bases and the J gene end by 2 bases; junction bases not matched to a gene: 1. Germline assignment: CDR1 MNHNS and CDR2 SASEGT. There are 13 residues in the CDR3. CDR3 nucleotides: TGTGCCAGCAGACAGGGGCCCTACAATGAGCAGTTCTTC. It encodes CASRQGPYNEQFF.

The rearrangement uses TRBV5-8 and TRBJ1-2; weak D call: TRBD1 (5 bases). CDR3 length equals 14 residues. V dropped 3 bases and J dropped 7 bases, with 16 bases sitting between them. Germline loops: CDR1 SGHTS, CDR2 YDEGEE. The CDR3 nucleotides are TGTGCCAGCAGCTGGGCCCGGGCCGGGGGTGGCTACACCTTC. Translating it yields CASSWARAGGGYTF.

The chain recombines TRBV5-4 with TRBJ2-3, with D unresolved. V was cut by 0 bases and J by 0 bases, with 5 bases left in between. This CDR3 spans 14 amino acids. Germline assignment: CDR1 SGHNT and CDR2 YYREEE (reference sequence). The CDR3 region is CASSLGLSTDTQYF. In DNA form, the CDR3 reads TGTGCCAGCAGCTTGGGACTCAGCACAGATACGCAGTATTTT.

The genes are TRBV6-1 and TRBJ1-2; D unresolved. With 3 bases removed from V and 8 bases from J, the gap between germline ends came to 25 bases. Germline V gene data show CDR1 as MNHNS and CDR2 as SASEGT. The CDR3 is 17 residues long. CDR3 amino acids: CASSDPFGYTQVEGYTF. In DNA, the CDR3 is TGTGCCAGCAGTGATCCCTTTGGGTACACCCAGGTTGAGGGCTACACCTTC.

The chain couples TRBV7-9 to TRBJ1-2; the match to TRBD1 covers 10 bases. Germline V gene lookup returns CDR1 SEHNR and CDR2 FQNEAQ (reference sequence). There are 16 residues in the CDR3. V lost 5 bases, J lost 6 bases, and 12 bases stayed unmatched. For the CDR3, the DNA is TGTGCCAGCAGCCGGGGAGAGACAGGGGGCGGTAATGGCTACACCTTC. It yields the protein CASSRGETGGGNGYTF. The full variable domain, rest sourced from reference TRBV7-9 and TRBJ1-2, is DTGVSQNPRHKITKRGQNVTFRCDPISEHNRLYWYRQTLGQGPEFLTYFQNEAQLEKSRLLSDRFSAERPKGSFSTLEIQRTEQGDSAMYLCASSRGETGGGNGYTFGSGTRLTVV.